What follows is one T cell receptor beta chain and its context. Profiled with immunoSEQ multiplex PCR; TCRdb holds only in-frame clones, not every one. Of 200,000 to 250,000 clones listed, about 86% are singletons. V shed 2 bases, J shed 4 bases, and the junction held 4 bases outside the gene matches. Per the germline V gene, CDR1 is GTSNPN and CDR2 is SVGIG (reference sequence). The CDR3 length is 16 residues. These data originate in a study of blood T cell repertoires in COVID-19. The sequence derives from a woman between 40 and 55 years old with acute COVID-19. V is TRBV30 and J is TRBJ2-2, with 13 nucleotides matching TRBD2. Specimen: PBMCs or T cells enriched from blood (not recorded which). The CDR3 DNA reads TGTGCCTGGAGTCCTTGGACTAGCGGGAGCACCGGGGAGCTGTTTTTT. It codes for CAWSPWTSGSTGELFF.